Here is one T cell receptor (beta chain) with its context. These data belong to a study of cytomegalovirus exposure and HLA in healthy donors. This CDR3 is built from 15 residues. V dropped 1 base and J dropped 1 base, with 9 bases sitting between them. Germline-derived CDR1 and CDR2 are LGHNA and YNFKEQ. PCR primers comprised 60 Vbeta and 13 Jbeta primers. Repertoires were generated with immunoSEQ multiplex PCR, while TCRdb's copy carries only in-frame clones and drops some. The data contain 90,000 to 120,000 clones, approximately 79% of them seen just once; the ten biggest clones take up about 2.5%.

Material: PBMCs. This clonotype was obtained from a man younger than 30 in good health and CMV-seronegative. The J gene is TRBJ2-3, the V gene TRBV4-2; D call uncertain. The CDR3 coding sequence is TGTGCCAGCAGCCAAGGGTTGGCTGGCACAGATACGCAGTATTTT. It codes for CASSQGLAGTDTQYF.